The 7 T cell receptor beta chains listed next were all sequenced from one sample in a study of cytomegalovirus exposure and HLA in healthy donors. With 60 Vbeta and 13 Jbeta primers, the PCR was carried out. This table comes from immunoSEQ multiplex PCR, and its TCRdb copy is limited to in-frame clones, with some not included. The data contain under 150,000 clones, approximately 72% of them singletons. The specimen sequenced was PBMCs. These receptors came from a human donor in good health.

The J gene is TRBJ2-7, the V gene TRBV6-1; D is ambiguous. Germline CDR1 reads MNHNS; CDR2 reads SASEGT. V lost 7 bases, J lost 1 base, and 11 bases lay in between. The CDR3 covers 13 residues. For the CDR3, the DNA is TGTGCCAGCACCAGGCCGAATTCCTACGAGCAGTACTTC. This sequence encodes CASTRPNSYEQYF.

Here the CDR3 DNA reads TGTGCCAGCAGTCTGGGACTAGCGGGAGTCGGCGAGCAGTACTTC. Residues: CASSLGLAGVGEQYF. The chain is built from TRBV27 and TRBJ2-7; TRBD2 agrees at 14 bases. Looked up from germline, CDR1 is MNHEY and CDR2 is SMNVEV (reference sequence). This CDR3 is 15 amino acids long. Losses at the gene ends were 5 bases for V and 6 bases for J; bases not matched to a gene: 6.

CDR3 in DNA: TGTGCCTGGAGTGTAACGCGGGGGGGCTACGAGCAGTACTTC. Protein: CAWSVTRGGYEQYF. V and J are TRBV30 and TRBJ2-7; 9 bases fit TRBD2. The CDR3 spans 14 residues. Germline V gene sequence: CDR1 GTSNPN, CDR2 SVGIG (reference sequence). Trimming took 0 bases from V and 3 from J; bases not matched to a gene: 3.

V usage is TRBV2 and J usage is TRBJ1-4, with D tentatively TRBD1 (5 bases). The CDR3 sequence is 16 residues long. Trimming stripped 4 bases from V and 8 bases from J, with 20 bases between. The germline gives CDR1 SNHLY, CDR2 FYNNEI. In DNA, the CDR3 is TGTGCCAGCAGTGGGGGGGTTGCTCCCTTCTTGGAAAAACTGTTTTTT. Its protein is CASSGGVAPFLEKLFF.

As for this clone: Different DNA sequences within this sample yield the same CDR3. The rearrangement uses TRBV28 and TRBJ1-4; D is uncertain. V lost 9 bases, J lost 8 bases, and 10 bases lay in between. Germline V gene sequence: CDR1 MDHEN, CDR2 SYDVKM. The CDR3 is 11 amino acids. The CDR3, as DNA: TGTGCCAGTTCGAGAAACGAAAAACTGTTTTTT. Its protein is CASSRNEKLFF.

This rearrangement joins TRBV15 to TRBJ2-6, with 10 bases matching TRBD1. Germline V gene sequence: CDR1 LNHNV, CDR2 YYDKDF (reference sequence). CDR3 size: 18 residues. J was trimmed by 4 bases and V by 3 bases; bases with no gene match: 9. The CDR3 reads CATSSRRQGASGANVLTF. As DNA, the CDR3 is TGTGCCACCAGCAGCCGGAGACAGGGGGCATCCGGGGCCAACGTCCTGACTTTC.

This sequence joins TRBV27 and TRBJ1-4; D call uncertain. Per the germline V gene, CDR1 is MNHEY and CDR2 is SMNVEV (reference sequence). CDR3 length: 17 residues. Trimming took 4 bases from V and 4 from J, leaving 19 bases between them. This CDR3 is CASSYSHQVLVNEKLFF. The CDR3 DNA follows: TGTGCCAGCAGTTACTCTCATCAGGTTCTGGTTAATGAAAAACTGTTTTTT.